This T cell receptor (beta chain) emerged from a study of beta chain features in type 1 diabetes (dated by TCRdb to about 2018). Looking at the study overall: Patients and healthy donors did not differ in mean age, gender distribution, total cell number or subset yield. A total of roughly 100 million sorted cells were examined across all samples, and RNA yield correlated strongly with the number of cells per subset. Regulatory and stem cell-like memory subsets were obtained from only 8 patients and about 8 healthy donors, while naive and central memory subsets were obtained from all 30 or so donors. In the study, recently diagnosed type 1 diabetes patients and matched healthy donors were compared on the TCRB repertoires of their sorted circulating CD4+ T cell subsets.

The entire amount of isolated RNA was reverse transcribed using the High Capacity cDNA Reverse Transcription Kit, so the sequenced TCRB transcripts were expressed ones. Deep immunoSEQ sequencing was performed on naive, central memory and regulatory T cell samples, with an average of around 3.5 million total reads per sample. Sorted cells were lysed in RLT buffer, and RNA was extracted using DNase-treated RNeasy Micro or Mini kits according to cell number. Each cell subset was processed separately to prevent cross-contamination, with patient and healthy donor samples processed together. The immunoSEQ multiplex PCR was used to amplify TCRB sequences from cDNA, generating 87-bp fragments that spanned the CDR3 region. Sequencing of the amplicons was performed on the Illumina HiSeq platform. As for the authors' bioinformatics: PCR bias was computationally corrected using synthetic template baselines, reads within Hamming distance 2 were collapsed, and singletons that could not be merged were discarded. Reads were aligned against IMGT to assign V, D and J genes, CDR3 length and insertions or deletions at six rearrangement sites. Within each subset, clonotype counts were normalized to sorted cell number, and only after that were true diversity and Gini coefficients computed with the tcR R package. The overlap coefficient, calculated on TCRB nucleotide sequences, was used to measure repertoire sharing. Out-of-frame TCRB sequences from naive cells were analyzed to stand in for the pre-selection repertoire. This immuneACCESS table, as held by TCRdb, lists in-frame sequences with V and J called but not all clones. Of the missing ones, under half trace to an unresolved V gene in checked studies; the others have no known cause. D and trimming were read from the DNA, whereas the V and J calls and clone size are those reported in that table. The sample table lists 450,000 to 600,000 clones, 30% of them with a count of one. The ten top clones hold 0.05% to 0.07% of the sample.

What the authors observed across the whole study: The naive, central memory and regulatory TCRB repertoires appeared to resemble one another more closely among patients than among healthy donors. Because cDNA was sequenced instead of genomic DNA, highly expressing activated cells could be over-represented, though the groups showed no difference in activation or CD3 levels. HLA sub-analyses involved small numbers of individuals, so any influence of HLA type on TCRB rearrangement remained unresolved. Type 1 diabetes patients showed a moderate but significant shortening of TCRB CDR3 length in all four CD4+ subsets. Patients with type 1 diabetes made fewer insertions and deleted more nucleotides at VDJ recombination sites, implying thymic rearrangement abnormalities. Shorter templates might be favored by PCR, yet because patient and control samples were amplified and corrected together, any such skew would affect both groups equally.

Each donor gave one peripheral blood draw, approximately 110 mL on average, collected into heparinised tubes. Using a panel that included CD45RO, CCR7, CD25, CD127, CD95 and CD27, naive, central memory, regulatory and stem cell-like memory CD4+ T cells were sorted on a BD FACSAria II. A purity above 98% was achieved for all sorted populations. PBMCs were isolated immediately by Lymphoprep density gradient centrifugation and stained directly without culture. So that batch effects would be minimized, each experiment stained and sorted samples in pairs, pairing one healthy donor with one patient. Only a few counts were recorded for this clone. It has no known antigen specificity. No base quality information exists; no much larger clone differs at one position. The receptor comes from a man between 18 and 35 years old in good health. The sample consisted of naive CD4+ T cells from blood. Per the publication, the cell subset or site label means: true naive CD4+ T cells.

The DNA sequence is given as TGCGCCAGCAGCTTGTTCAGGGTTGGCAATGAGCAGTTCTTC. Its translation reads: CASSLFRVGNEQFF. The chain employs TRBV5-1 and TRBJ2-1; the D gene is perhaps TRBD1, from 5 matching bases. Its CDR3 holds 14 amino acids, cysteine through phenylalanine. Left in the record is the CDR3 DNA by itself, 42 bases read in frame from the first base. The germline V gene sets CDR1 to SGHRS and CDR2 to YFSETQ. V lost 1 base and J lost 6 bases; the stretch between them is 11 bases long.